The rows below give T cell receptor beta chains drawn from one sample of a study of blood T cell repertoires in COVID-19. Sequencing was performed with immunoSEQ multiplex PCR; in TCRdb, only in-frame clones are kept and a portion is missing. Of around 63,000 clones in the sample, more than 70% were seen once. Source material: peripheral blood. These receptors were taken from a man aged 60-69 years with acute or convalescent COVID-19. CDR3s include the opening cysteine and the closing phenylalanine or tryptophan. D genes are given only for firm matches. Size values are once, few and many counts, or a class for expanded clones, and some rows have none.

>-|TRBJ1-2|TRBV3-1/TRBV3-2|-
CASSQDGAGYTF
TGTGCCAGCAGCCAAGATGGGGCCGGCTACACCTTC
>-|TRBJ2-2|TRBV6-2/TRBV6-3|few
CASSQGLGELFF
TGTGCCAGCAGTCAGGGGTTGGGGGAGCTGTTTTTT
>-|TRBJ2-7|TRBV6-6|-
CASSKGGDRYF
TGTGCCAGCAGTAAGGGGGGGGACCGGTACTTC
>TRBD1|TRBJ1-2|TRBV6-2/TRBV6-3|-
CASSYPRDSSNTKANYGYTF
TGTGCCAGCAGTTACCCAAGGGACAGCTCAAACACCAAAGCTAACTATGGCTACACCTTC
>-|TRBJ2-7|TRBV20-1|-
CSASRGQREQYF
TGCAGTGCTAGTAGAGGGCAACGAGAGCAGTACTTC
>TRBD1|TRBJ2-3|TRBV4-3|-
CASSQGDRDADTQYF
TGCGCCAGCAGCCAAGGGGACAGGGATGCAGATACGCAGTATTTT
>TRBD1|TRBJ2-1|TRBV27|-
CASSINFGTGGSNEQFF
TGTGCCAGCAGTATCAATTTCGGGACAGGGGGTAGCAATGAGCAGTTCTTC
>TRBD1|TRBJ1-2|TRBV5-6|-
CASSWTGERLDGYTF
TGTGCCAGCAGCTGGACAGGGGAAAGATTAGATGGCTACACCTTC
>-|TRBJ2-5|TRBV19|-
CASSRGAETQYF
TGTGCCAGTAGTCGTGGGGCGGAGACCCAGTACTTC
>-|TRBJ1-1|TRBV6-2/TRBV6-3|-
CASSYSEGNTEAFF
TGTGCCAGCAGTTACAGCGAGGGGAACACTGAAGCTTTCTTT
>-|TRBJ1-6|TRBV7-2|-
CASRPDSSSYNSPLHF
TGTGCCAGTCGGCCCGACAGCAGCTCCTATAATTCACCCCTCCACTTT
>-|TRBJ1-1|TRBV27|-
CASSLDGRVNTEAFF
TGTGCCAGCAGTTTGGATGGCAGGGTGAACACTGAAGCTTTCTTT
>-|TRBJ2-3|TRBV4-1|-
CASSPHSASPTDTQYF
TGCGCCAGCAGCCCTCACTCTGCAAGCCCTACAGATACGCAGTATTTT
>-|TRBJ2-4|TRBV30|few
CAWSVNGARTGYF
TGTGCCTGGAGTGTGAATGGGGCAAGGACGGGGTACTTC
>-|TRBJ1-1|TRBV3-1/TRBV3-2|-
CASSQDFPHRTGTEAFF
TGTGCCAGCAGCCAAGACTTTCCCCACCGTACCGGTACTGAAGCTTTCTTT
>TRBD1|TRBJ2-7|TRBV10-2|-
CASSRTGGTYEQYF
TGCGCCAGCAGCCGGACAGGGGGAACCTACGAGCAGTACTTC
>TRBD1|TRBJ1-2|TRBV7-9|-
CACSGTAVVYGYTF
TGTGCCTGCTCCGGGACAGCGGTAGTCTATGGCTACACCTTC
>-|TRBJ1-3|TRBV21-1|-
CASSGGQGSGNTIYF
TGTGCCAGCAGCGGGGGACAGGGTTCTGGAAACACCATATATTTT
>TRBD1|TRBJ2-7|TRBV18|-
CASSPGQVQWGYEQYF
TGTGCCAGCTCACCAGGACAGGTACAATGGGGCTACGAGCAGTACTTC
>-|TRBJ1-1|TRBV14|-
CASSRIKTANTEAFF
TGTGCCAGCAGCCGTATCAAGACAGCGAACACTGAAGCTTTCTTT
>-|TRBJ2-2|TRBV5-1|once
CASVSLTGELFF
TGCGCCAGTGTAAGCTTAACCGGGGAGCTGTTTTTT
>TRBD2|TRBJ2-5|TRBV5-4|-
CASGLAGGQETQYF
TGTGCCAGCGGTCTAGCGGGGGGTCAAGAGACCCAGTACTTC
>TRBD1|TRBJ1-1|TRBV9|few
CASSVGQGDNLNTEAFF
TGTGCCAGCAGCGTAGGACAGGGCGACAATTTGAACACTGAAGCTTTCTTT
>-|TRBJ2-1|TRBV19|few
CASSIVHGEEQFF
TGTGCCAGTAGTATAGTACACGGGGAGGAGCAGTTCTTC
>TRBD1|TRBJ2-3|TRBV6-5|-
CASSRGQKRTDTQYF
TGTGCCAGCAGTAGGGGACAGAAAAGAACAGATACGCAGTATTTT
>-|TRBJ1-2|TRBV7-2|-
CASSLVAGDYGYTF
TGTGCCAGCAGCTTAGTGGCAGGGGACTATGGCTACACCTTC
>-|TRBJ2-1|TRBV5-6|-
CASSLGWGDYNEQFF
TGTGCCAGCAGCTTGGGGTGGGGGGACTACAATGAGCAGTTCTTC
>-|TRBJ2-6|TRBV19|once
CASTHRSGSGANVLTF
TGTGCCAGTACCCACCGGTCAGGGTCTGGGGCCAACGTCCTGACTTTC
>TRBD1|TRBJ2-3|TRBV24-1|-
CATSDPNPRTGLTDTQYF
TGTGCCACCAGTGATCCCAATCCCCGGACAGGGTTGACAGATACGCAGTATTTT
>TRBD1|TRBJ1-1|TRBV6-5|-
CASSLGQGAGSTEAFF
TGTGCCAGCAGTTTAGGACAGGGGGCAGGTTCCACTGAAGCTTTCTTT
>-|TRBJ2-6|TRBV7-6|few
CASSLRGGSGANVLTF
TGTGCCAGCAGCTTACGAGGGGGCTCTGGGGCCAACGTCCTGACTTTC
>-|TRBJ1-1|TRBV19|-
CASRTGTPNTEAFF
TGTGCCAGTAGGACCGGGACACCGAACACTGAAGCTTTCTTT
>TRBD1|TRBJ2-6|TRBV5-4|-
CASSLQGAGANVLTF
TGTGCCAGCAGCTTACAGGGGGCTGGGGCCAACGTCCTGACTTTC
>TRBD1|TRBJ1-6|TRBV6-2/TRBV6-3|-
CASSYRQGVNNSPLHF
TGTGCCAGCAGTTACAGGCAGGGGGTTAACAATTCACCCCTCCACTTT
>TRBD1|TRBJ1-3|TRBV9|-
CASSVGWTGSSGNTIYF
TGTGCCAGCAGCGTAGGGTGGACAGGGAGCTCTGGAAACACCATATATTTT
>-|TRBJ1-1|TRBV10-2|-
CASSESGGLSNTEAFF
TGCGCCAGCAGTGAGTCGGGGGGTTTATCTAACACTGAAGCTTTCTTT